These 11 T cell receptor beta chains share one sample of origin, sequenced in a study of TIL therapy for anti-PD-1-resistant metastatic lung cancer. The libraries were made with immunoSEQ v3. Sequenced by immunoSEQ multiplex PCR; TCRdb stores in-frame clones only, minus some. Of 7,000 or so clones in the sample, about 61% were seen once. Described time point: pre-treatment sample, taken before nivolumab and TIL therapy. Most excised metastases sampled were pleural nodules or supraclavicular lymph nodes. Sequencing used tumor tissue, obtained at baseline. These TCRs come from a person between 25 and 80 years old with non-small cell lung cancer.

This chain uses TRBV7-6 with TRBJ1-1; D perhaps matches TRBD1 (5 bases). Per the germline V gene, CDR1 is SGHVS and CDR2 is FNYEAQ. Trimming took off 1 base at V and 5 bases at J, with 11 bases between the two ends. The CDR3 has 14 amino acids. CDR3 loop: CASSLGQSGTEAFF. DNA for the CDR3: TGTGCCAGCAGCTTAGGACAGTCGGGAACTGAAGCTTTCTTT.

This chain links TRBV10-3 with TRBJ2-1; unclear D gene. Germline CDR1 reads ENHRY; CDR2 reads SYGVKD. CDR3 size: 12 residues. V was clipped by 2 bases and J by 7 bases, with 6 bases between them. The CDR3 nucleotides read TGTGCCATCAGTGAGGGGATAAATGAGCAGTTCTTC. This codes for CAISEGINEQFF.

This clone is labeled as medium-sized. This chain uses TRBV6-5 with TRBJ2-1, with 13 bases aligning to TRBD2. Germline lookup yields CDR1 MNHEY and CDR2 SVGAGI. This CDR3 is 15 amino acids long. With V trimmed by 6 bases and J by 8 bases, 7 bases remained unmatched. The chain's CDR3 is CASSPTSGGADEQFF. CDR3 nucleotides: TGTGCCAGCAGCCCAACTAGCGGGGGGGCCGATGAGCAGTTCTTC.

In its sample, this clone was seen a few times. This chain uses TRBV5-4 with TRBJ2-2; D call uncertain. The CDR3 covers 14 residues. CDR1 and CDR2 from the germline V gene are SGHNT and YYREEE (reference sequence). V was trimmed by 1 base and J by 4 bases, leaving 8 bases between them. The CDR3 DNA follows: TGTGCCAGCAGCTTGTTGGACGGCACCGGGGAGCTGTTTTTT. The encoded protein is CASSLLDGTGELFF.

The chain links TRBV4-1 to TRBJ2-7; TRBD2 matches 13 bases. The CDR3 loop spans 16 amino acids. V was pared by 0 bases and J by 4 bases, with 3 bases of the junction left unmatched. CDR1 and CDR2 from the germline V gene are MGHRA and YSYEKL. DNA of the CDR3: TGCGCCAGCAGCCAAGATTTGACTAGCGGGGGGTACGAGCAGTACTTC. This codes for CASSQDLTSGGYEQYF.

As DNA, the CDR3 is TGTGCCAGCAGCGAGAAGACCGGGGCCGCCAAAAACATTCAGTACTTC. Residues: CASSEKTGAAKNIQYF. This chain uses TRBV2 with TRBJ2-4, with D perhaps assigned TRBD1 or TRBD2 (5 bases each). Germline V gene data show CDR1 as SNHLY and CDR2 as FYNNEI. The CDR3 is 16 amino acids. V was cut by 6 bases and J by 1 base, with 16 bases left in between.

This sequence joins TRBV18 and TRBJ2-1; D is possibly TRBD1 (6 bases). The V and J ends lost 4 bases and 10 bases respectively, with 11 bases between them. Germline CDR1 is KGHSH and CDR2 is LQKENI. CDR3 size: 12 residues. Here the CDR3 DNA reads TGTGCCAGCTCACTCAGTGGGGGCGAGCAGTTCTTC. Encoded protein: CASSLSGGEQFF. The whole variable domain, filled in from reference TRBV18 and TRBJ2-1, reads NAGVMQNPRHLVRRRGQEARLRCSPMKGHSHVYWYRQLPEEGLKFMVYLQKENIIDESGMPKERFSAEFPKEGPSILRIQQVVRGDSAAYFCASSLSGGEQFFGPGTRLTVL.

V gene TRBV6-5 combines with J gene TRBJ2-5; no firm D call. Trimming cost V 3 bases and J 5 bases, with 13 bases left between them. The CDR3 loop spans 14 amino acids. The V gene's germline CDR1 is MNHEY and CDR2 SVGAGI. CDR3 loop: CASSYQDRTETQYF. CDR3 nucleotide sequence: TGTGCCAGCAGTTATCAGGACCGAACGGAGACCCAGTACTTC.

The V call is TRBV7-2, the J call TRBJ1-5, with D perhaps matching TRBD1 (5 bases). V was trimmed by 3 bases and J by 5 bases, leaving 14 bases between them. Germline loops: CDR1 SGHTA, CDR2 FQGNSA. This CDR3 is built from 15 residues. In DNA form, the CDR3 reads TGTGCCAGCAGCTTTGCTGGGACGGGGGATCAGCCCCAGCATTTT. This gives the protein CASSFAGTGDQPQHF. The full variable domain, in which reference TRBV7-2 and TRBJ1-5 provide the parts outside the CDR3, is GAGVSQSPSNKVTEKGKDVELRCDPISGHTALYWYRQSLGQGLEFLIYFQGNSAPDKSGLPSDRFSAERTGGSVSTLTIQRTQQEDSAVYLCASSFAGTGDQPQHFGDGTRLSIL.

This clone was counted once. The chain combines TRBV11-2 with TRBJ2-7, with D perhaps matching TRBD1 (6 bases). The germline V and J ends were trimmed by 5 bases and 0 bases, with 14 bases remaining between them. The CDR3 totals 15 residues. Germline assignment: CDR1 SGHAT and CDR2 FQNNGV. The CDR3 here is CASSPTGTLSYEQYF. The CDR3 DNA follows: TGTGCCAGCAGCCCCACCGGGACACTCTCCTACGAGCAGTACTTC.

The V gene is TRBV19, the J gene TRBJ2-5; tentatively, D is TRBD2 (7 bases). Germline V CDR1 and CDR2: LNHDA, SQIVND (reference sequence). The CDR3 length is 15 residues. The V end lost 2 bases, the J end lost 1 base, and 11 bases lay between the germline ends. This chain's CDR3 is CASSIKGGLQETQYF. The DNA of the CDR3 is TGTGCCAGTAGTATAAAGGGGGGGCTCCAAGAGACCCAGTACTTC.